This note documents a single T cell receptor beta chain sequence. The specificity of this receptor is unknown. No much larger clone is present one base from it, and per-base qualities are unavailable. This sample is drawn from a study of PD-L1 blockade in urothelial cancer (dated by TCRdb to about 2017). Some background on the complete study: Therapy was started at some point between 2012 and 2014 for all patients, and atezolizumab 1,200 mg was administered intravenously every 3 weeks. About nine tenths of the roughly 29 patients were identified as males with urothelial cancer of bladder origin, and a prior smoking history was reported by 18 of 29 patients. An ECOG performance status of 0 or 1 was recorded for the patients, and 0 to 3 prior chemotherapy regimens had been received by the patients. Blood samples were analyzed at two time points: 3 weeks after treatment start (second dose) and 6 weeks after treatment start. A median of roughly 140,000 T cells and fewer than 85,000 unique TCRs was obtained from blood samples, and a median clonality of roughly 0.074 was observed. An exploratory multi-omic analysis was conducted of the somatic, immune and clinical correlates of response to PD-L1 blockade with atezolizumab in urothelial cancer. Pretreatment tumor samples, along with matched peripheral blood serially collected before and after atezolizumab treatment, were subjected to TCR sequencing. Durable clinical benefit was defined as a progression-free survival longer than 6 months, and TCR features were additionally tested against progression-free survival and overall survival. In the same patients who had TCR sequencing, pretreatment tumors also underwent whole exome sequencing and RNA sequencing. Durable clinical benefit was achieved by nine patients but not by the remaining 20. Under 30 patients had pretreatment blood TCR-seq, some 25 had at least one posttreatment blood collection, and some 25 had tumor TCR-seq. The research as a whole found: Because of the small sample size (n ≈ 31) and the many exploratory analyses performed, the results are intended to be regarded as hypothesis-generating. Improved progression-free and overall survival was found to be associated with pretreatment peripheral blood TCR clonality below the median. Greater expansion of tumor-associated TCR clones in peripheral blood 3 weeks after the start of treatment was observed in patients with durable benefit (n ≈ 22, p = 0.022).

A cohort of approximately 30 patients with locally advanced or metastatic urothelial carcinoma, treated at Memorial Sloan Kettering on a trial protocol, was included. Peripheral blood mononuclear cells were collected pretreatment and during treatment, with between 1 and 8 total time points per patient. The Qiagen DNeasy Blood extraction kit was used to purify genomic DNA from total PBMCs and from tumor samples. Collected pretreatment and during treatment, PBMCs were isolated and stored as previously described. Synthetic TCR analog templates were spiked into each PCR to estimate absolute template abundance from read counts. TCRbeta CDR3 regions were amplified from genomic DNA with bias-controlled V and J gene primers using the immunoSEQ assay. Sequencing of rearranged TCRbeta segments was performed at approximately 20X coverage. Regarding the original processing steps: Clustering was used to correct sequencing errors, and CDR3s were annotated against IMGT so that V, D and J genes could be assigned. Out-of-frame and stop-codon sequences were excluded, and only productive TCRbeta rearrangements were used in downstream analyses. To compute clonality, Shannon entropy was normalized by the log of the number of unique productive sequences and then subtracted from one. Clones differing between time points or between blood and tumor were identified using Fisher's exact test with Benjamini-Hochberg correction, with an adjusted p below 0.01 applied as the threshold. Drawn from immuneACCESS, this table holds only the in-frame rearrangements with V and J called that TCRdb kept. Clones are partly lost; checked studies trace under half to an unresolved V gene and leave the rest unexplained. For V, J and clone size, that table is used; D and trimming come from the DNA. This sample holds some 45,000 clones; around 89% were observed only once. The ten largest clones capture 3.9% of the sample.

CDR1 MDHEN and CDR2 SYDVKM were looked up in the germline V gene. The CDR3 goes from the cysteine to the phenylalanine over 16 residues. Left in the record is the CDR3 DNA by itself, 48 bases read in frame from the first base. Trimmed from V: 2 bases; trimmed from J: 0 bases; junction bases lacking a gene match: 5. The chain was built from TRBV28 and TRBJ2-7; TRBD1 lines up with 9 middle nucleotides. The sequence came from a man aged 80 or over with urothelial cancer. This sample comprised PBMCs, obtained around atezolizumab (anti-PD-L1) treatment. The CDR3 protein is CASSLAATGGSYEQYF. DNA sequence: TGTGCCAGCAGTTTAGCAGCGACAGGGGGCTCCTACGAGCAGTACTTC.